This TCR beta chain was identified during a study of T cells in Graves' hyperthyroidism and ophthalmopathy. The V gene lost 4 bases and the J gene lost 2 bases, with 13 bases spanning the gap. From germline, CDR1 is SGDLS and CDR2 YYNGEE. The CDR3 has 15 residues. At least 3 on the Clinical Activity Score was recorded for ophthalmopathy patients, who also had NOSPECS grade at least 4 and duration under 3 months. The study based diagnoses on clinical symptoms, serum thyroxine and TRAb, thyroid ultrasound and orbital computed tomography. Fresh peripheral blood, under 11 ml, yielded the PBMCs. TCR beta CDR3 regions were amplified from RNA. With the HTBI primer set, the TCR CDR3 went through a first round of RT-PCR. TCRdb called the multiplex PCR reads again in MiXCR, with one record for every CDR3 protein. The sample records about 500,000 distinct CDR3 sequences, 15% to 20% being singletons.

The sample was blood. This TCR derives from a woman in her twenties or thirties with Graves' ophthalmopathy. This chain joins TRBV9 and TRBJ2-1; the D gene is possibly TRBD2 (6 bases). The CDR3 reads CASSLRDWTYNEQFF. The CDR3 DNA is TGTGCCAGCAGCCTCCGGGACTGGACCTACAATGAGCAGTTCTTC.